The 21 T cell receptor beta chains below all came from one sample that was sequenced in a study of breast tumors, draining lymph nodes, adjacent tissues. TCRdb re-called the multiplex PCR reads through MiXCR, storing one row per CDR3 protein. The table has 200,000 to 250,000 distinct CDR3 sequences, about 34% seen once. Axillary draining lymph nodes of breast cancer patients supplied the node samples. The source material was axillary lymph node tissue. The source is a female donor with breast cancer. Some clones in this sample may be carry-over from other donors' samples.

In its sample, this clonotype was seen many times. The rearrangement joins TRBV20-1 to TRBJ2-1, with TRBD2 matching over 10 bases. This CDR3 is built from 15 residues. Germline values: CDR1 DFQATT, CDR2 SNEGSKA (reference sequence). J gave up 6 bases and V 3 bases, and 8 bases lay outside the gene matches. The CDR3 spells CSASIPGLAINEQFF. The CDR3 DNA reads as TGCAGTGCTAGTATCCCGGGACTAGCGATCAATGAGCAGTTCTTC.

This clonotype was found many times. The V call is TRBV2, the J call TRBJ2-2; perhaps TRBD2 as D (5 bases). Germline CDR1 and CDR2: SNHLY and FYNNEI. CDR3 length equals 13 residues. V lost 6 bases and J 3 bases, leaving 8 bases between the germline ends. The CDR3 coding sequence is TGTGCCAGCAGGCGAGGGTACACCGGGGAGCTGTTTTTT. Its protein is CASRRGYTGELFF.

The rearrangement uses TRBV7-6 and TRBJ1-3; D perhaps matches TRBD1 (6 bases). The CDR3 is made up of 16 amino acids. Trimming stripped 2 bases from V and 4 bases from J, with 15 bases between. Germline V gene data show CDR1 as SGHVS and CDR2 as FNYEAQ. For the CDR3, the DNA is TGTGCCAGCAGCTTAAGGCCTCCCAGGGGAGGAAACACCATATATTTT. Its translation: CASSLRPPRGGNTIYF.

This clonotype was counted at least ten times. The V gene is TRBV11-2, the J gene TRBJ1-6, with D tentatively TRBD1 (6 bases). The V gene's germline CDR1 is SGHAT and CDR2 FQNNGV. The CDR3 totals 17 residues. V dropped 5 bases and J dropped 10 bases, with 24 bases sitting between them. In DNA, the CDR3 is TGTGCCAGCAGCGCCTTTTTATCGGGGGCGCATAGGTCACCCCTCCACTTT. It translates to CASSAFLSGAHRSPLHF.

This clonotype came up a few times. A much larger clone sits a single nucleotide away, making a read error possible. The CDR3 does not end in the conserved phenylalanine or tryptophan, so this is likely a read error. The chain combines TRBV7-9 with TRBJ2-7, with TRBD1 matching over 8 bases. The V segment lost 3 bases and the J segment 2 bases; nucleotides outside the gene matches: 3. The CDR3 is made up of 14 amino acids. Looked up from germline, CDR1 is SEHNR and CDR2 is FQNEAQ (reference sequence). The CDR3 protein is CASSFRQGTYEQYL. The CDR3 DNA reads as TGTGCCAGCAGCTTTCGACAGGGGACCTACGAGCAGTACCTC.

The sample holds many counts of this clonotype. The V and J genes are TRBV10-3 and TRBJ2-7; either TRBD1 or TRBD2 may fit D (5 bases each). This CDR3 comprises 13 residues. The germline V gene has CDR1 ENHRY and CDR2 SYGVKD. Deletions cut 6 bases from V and 5 bases from J, with 14 bases between. DNA for the CDR3: TGTGCCATCAGACCGACAGAGGGGAACGAGCAGTACTTC. As protein: CAIRPTEGNEQYF.

This clonotype was observed a handful of times. The chain links TRBV19 to TRBJ2-5; TRBD2 matches at 14 bases. This CDR3 is 14 amino acids long. Per germline, CDR1 LNHDA and CDR2 SQIVND (reference sequence). Trimming removed 6 bases from V and 10 bases from J; junction bases left unmatched: 7. The CDR3 is CASRSGTSGSLQYF. The DNA of the CDR3 is TGTGCCAGTAGGTCCGGGACTAGCGGGAGTCTCCAGTACTTC. Supplemented by reference TRBV19 and TRBJ2-5, the full variable domain reads DGGITQSPKYLFRKEGQNVTLSCEQNLNHDAMYWYRQDPGQGLRLIYYSQIVNDFQKGDIAEGYSVSREKKESFPLTVTSAQKNPTAFYLCASRSGTSGSLQYFGPGTRLLVL.

This clonotype was seen ten or more times. The rearrangement links TRBV12-3 or TRBV12-4 to TRBJ2-1; TRBD2 matches 8 bases. Trimming at V came to 3 bases and at J to 6 bases, leaving 4 bases not matched to a gene. The CDR3 runs to 14 residues. CDR3 residues: CASSFAGGGNEQFF. The CDR3 DNA reads TGTGCCAGCAGTTTCGCCGGGGGGGGCAATGAGCAGTTCTTC.

In its sample, this clonotype was seen many times. The chain is built from TRBV7-8 and TRBJ2-3; tentatively, D is TRBD1 (5 bases). The germline V and J ends were trimmed by 4 bases and 3 bases, with 8 bases remaining between them. Germline V CDR1 and CDR2: SGHVS, FQNEAQ. This CDR3 is 13 amino acids long. CDR3 nucleotide sequence: TGTGCCAGCAGCTCCCGACAGACAGATACGCAGTATTTT. Encoded protein: CASSSRQTDTQYF.

The V gene is TRBV11-2, the J gene TRBJ1-6; perhaps TRBD1 as D (5 bases). The germline gives CDR1 SGHAT, CDR2 FQNNGV. V was clipped by 6 bases and J by 9 bases, with 18 bases between them. The CDR3 has 15 residues. The CDR3 loop is CASRGGIGESSPLHF. CDR3 DNA sequence: TGTGCCAGCAGGGGAGGGATAGGGGAATCTTCACCCCTCCACTTT.

This clonotype was observed at least ten times. This sequence joins TRBV20-1 and TRBJ2-5, with D unclear. Germline values: CDR1 DFQATT, CDR2 SNEGSKA (reference sequence). With 3 bases removed from V and 2 bases from J, the gap between germline ends came to 7 bases. The CDR3 loop spans 12 amino acids. CDR3 nucleotides: TGCAGTGCTAGTTATCGGCAAGAGACCCAGTACTTC. Amino acids: CSASYRQETQYF.

V usage is TRBV3-1 and J usage is TRBJ2-3; 12 nucleotides match TRBD1. The CDR3 is made up of 17 amino acids. With V trimmed by 2 bases and J by 5 bases, 8 bases remained unmatched. The germline CDR1 and CDR2 sequences are LGHDT and YNNKEL (reference sequence). The CDR3 nucleotides are TGTGCCAGCAGCCAACGGGACAGGGGGCGGATCAGAGATACGCAGTATTTT. It encodes CASSQRDRGRIRDTQYF.

The J gene is TRBJ1-5, the V gene TRBV19; weak D call: TRBD1 (6 bases). The CDR3 has 15 amino acids. Germline V gene lookup returns CDR1 LNHDA and CDR2 SQIVND (reference sequence). V lost 8 bases and J 5 bases, leaving 19 bases between the germline ends. The CDR3 DNA is TGTGCCAGTTACTCAGTGGGGGCAAGGGATCAGCCCCAGCATTTT. Translation: CASYSVGARDQPQHF.

Concerning this clonotype itself: One end of the junction fails to match germline, which may point to a read error. V gene TRBV7-9 combines with J gene TRBJ2-2; possibly TRBD1 for D (6 bases). From germline, CDR1 is SEHNR and CDR2 FQNEAQ (reference sequence). The CDR3 extends over 15 amino acids. CDR3 in amino acids: CASSRGQGNTGELSW. The DNA of the CDR3 is TGTGCCAGCAGTCGAGGCCAGGGGAACACCGGGGAGCTGTCTTGG.

Only a few counts were recorded for this clonotype. This rearrangement joins TRBV6-5 to TRBJ1-3; D gene uncertain. V was cut by 0 bases and J by 4 bases, with 13 bases left in between. In germline, CDR1 is MNHEY, CDR2 SVGAGI. This CDR3 has 16 residues. The CDR3 nucleotides are TGTGCCAGCAGTTACTCCGTAACAGTAGCGGGAAACACCATATATTTT. This translates into CASSYSVTVAGNTIYF.

This clonotype was seen ten or more times. This chain connects TRBV6-1 to TRBJ2-6; tentatively, D is TRBD2 (6 bases). The CDR3 runs 15 residues. V was clipped by 3 bases and J by 4 bases, with 10 bases between them. Germline CDR1 and CDR2: MNHNS and SASEGT. In nucleotides, the CDR3 is TGTGCCAGCAGTGACTCGGCGGGAGGGGCCAACGTCCTGACTTTC. This translates into CASSDSAGGANVLTF.

This clonotype has at least ten counts. The J gene is TRBJ2-1, the V gene TRBV7-3; TRBD1 might be the D (6 bases). The CDR3 contains 15 residues. With 5 bases removed from V and 4 bases from J, the gap between germline ends came to 15 bases. Germline values: CDR1 SGHTA, CDR2 FQGTGA. DNA of the CDR3: TGTGCCAGCAGCACCCAGGGGAACCAGTACAATGAGCAGTTCTTC. Protein: CASSTQGNQYNEQFF.

In this sample, this clonotype turned up many times. The J gene is TRBJ1-5, the V gene TRBV18, with D possibly being TRBD1 (5 bases). CDR1 is KGHSH, CDR2 LQKENI, per germline. CDR3 length: 15 amino acids. V gave up 3 bases and J gave up 1 base, with 10 bases separating them. The CDR3 region is CASSPMKGSNQPQHF. As DNA, the CDR3 is TGTGCCAGCTCACCCATGAAGGGGAGCAATCAGCCCCAGCATTTT.

The rearrangement links TRBV15 to TRBJ2-7; D is unresolved. Germline V gene sequence: CDR1 LNHNV, CDR2 YYDKDF (reference sequence). There are 12 residues in the CDR3. V dropped 2 bases and J dropped 2 bases, with 4 bases sitting between them. The CDR3, as DNA: TGTGCCACCAGCAGAAACCCCTACGAGCAGTACTTC. It is translated as CATSRNPYEQYF. Complete variable domain (other parts from reference TRBV15 and TRBJ2-7): DAMVIQNPRYQVTQFGKPVTLSCSQTLNHNVMYWYQQKSSQAPKLLFHYYDKDFNNEADTPDNFQSRRPNTSFCFLDIRSPGLGDTAMYLCATSRNPYEQYFGPGTRLTVT.

Turning to this clonotype: Germline and junction disagree at one end, which may indicate a read error. This sequence joins TRBV7-8 and TRBJ2-1, with 7 positions matching TRBD2. This CDR3 has 15 amino acids. Germline values: CDR1 SGHVS, CDR2 FQNEAQ. The CDR3: CAGSLGRGTYNEQFF. Here the CDR3 DNA reads TGTGCCGGCAGCTTGGGGCGGGGGACCTACAATGAGCAGTTCTTC.

The gene calls are TRBV11-2 and TRBJ1-2; the D is unclear. The CDR3 spans 14 residues. From germline, CDR1 is SGHAT and CDR2 FQNNGV. With 3 bases removed from V and 0 bases from J, the gap between germline ends came to 8 bases. The CDR3, as DNA: TGTGCCAGCAGCTTGTCGACCTCTAACTATGGCTACACCTTC. Translation gives CASSLSTSNYGYTF.